What follows is one T cell receptor beta chain and its context. Described treatment: roughly 19 received Ad26.COV2.S at low or high dose, single or two shots; several received placebo; per-sample allocation not given. Samples analyzed were those drawn on day 63 after the first vaccine or placebo injection. Cohort 1b enrolled adults aged 18-55 years in Boston. TCRdb's copy holds only in-frame clones and misses some; the assay was immunoSEQ multiplex PCR. The data hold around 320,000 clones, with 85% observed a single time. The CDR3 runs 13 residues. Germline loops: CDR1 SGHRS, CDR2 YFSETQ. V lost 0 bases to trimming and J lost 3 bases, with 7 bases between them. The data were obtained in a study of Ad26.COV2.S vaccination and SARS-CoV-2 variants. Study at large: Each vaccinee took Ad26.COV2.S intramuscularly, once or twice 56 days apart.

The input for sequencing was peripheral blood, taken in a trial of Ad26.COV2.S vaccine versus placebo. The chain employs TRBV5-1 and TRBJ2-7; D is unresolved. This clonotype was obtained from a person aged 18-65 years who received the Ad26.COV2.S COVID-19 vaccine or a placebo. The CDR3 region has the DNA TGCGCCAGCAGCTTGGGGCAACTCTACGAGCAGTACTTC. Encoded protein: CASSLGQLYEQYF.